Listed below are T cell receptor beta chains from one sample, sequenced in a study of regulatory T cells in long-lasting Graves disease. TCRdb re-called the multiplex PCR reads through MiXCR, storing one row per CDR3 protein. The data hold roughly 320,000 distinct CDR3 sequences, with 16% observed a single time. These data were likewise used in another study, on T cells in Graves' hyperthyroidism and ophthalmopathy.

The sequences come from peripheral blood mononuclear cells (PBMCs), collected at new diagnosis, from a patient treated with antithyroid drugs. These receptors were obtained from a man aged 35-49 years with Graves disease. The conserved cysteine and the conserved F or W are not part of the CDR3 here.

TRBJ2-6 TRBV5-5 ASRNRLSGANVLT
TRBJ2-2 TRBV12-3/TRBV12-4 ASRGWDTGELF
TRBJ2-1 TRBV10-1 ASGTGTGASSYNGQF
TRBJ2-7 TRBV3-1 ASSQWRLEQY
TRBJ1-1 TRBV2 ASSEYTEAF
TRBJ1-4 TRBV11-2 ASSLYLGGEKLF
TRBJ2-5 TRBV20-1 SARDFRSGVQETQY
TRBJ1-3 TRBV7-8 ASSSPREGNTIY
TRBJ2-1 TRBV5-5 ASSLGGDRVRAGNEQF
TRBJ1-3 TRBV10-2 ASSEGGGSSGNTIY
TRBJ1-1 TRBV28 ASSSVQGGNTEAF
TRBJ1-5 TRBV30 AWSIGGVGPQH
TRBJ2-5 TRBV28 ASSFLAAKETQY
TRBJ1-5 TRBV28 ASSGVGGFRQPQH
TRBJ2-2 TRBV12-3/TRBV12-4 ASRPSWGPGELF
TRBJ2-3 TRBV11-2 ASSSGRGGSTDTQY
TRBJ1-6 TRBV27 ASSTGTGDSPLH
TRBJ2-5 TRBV5-1 ATNRGSAETQY
TRBJ1-1 TRBV5-5 ASSLVIDLNTEAF
TRBJ2-3 TRBV12-3/TRBV12-4 ASSLSIARVADTQY
TRBJ1-1 TRBV11-3 ASSKFRDGQLGDEAF
TRBJ2-5 TRBV20-1 SAPSASQQETQY
TRBJ2-1 TRBV13 ASSLSMDSRFSYNEQF
TRBJ2-7 TRBV5-1 ASSLTTDRAPYEQY
TRBJ2-2 TRBV28 AHGQRGRRNTGELF
TRBJ1-5 TRBV25-1 ASSEFGEGGNQPQH
TRBJ2-1 TRBV11-3 TSTIGGGREQF
TRBJ2-5 TRBV18 ASSRGLAETQY
TRBJ2-5 TRBV28 ASSSRRGLRETQY
TRBJ2-3 TRBV6-1 ASSEVATDTQY
TRBJ1-5 TRBV19 ASRLGRQNQPQH